The 3 T cell receptor beta chains given below trace back to one sample, sequenced in a study of T-cell reconstitution after alpha-beta-depleted transplantation in children. TCRbeta library construction was performed incorporating unique molecular identifiers. TCRdb reprocessed the PCR reads via MiXCR and lists one record per CDR3 protein. The sample lists 200,000 to 250,000 distinct CDR3 sequences, 12% occurring once. The sample was PBMCs from the stem cell graft donor, taken from the stem cell graft. All receptors derive from a human donor who donated a stem cell graft to a child with acute lymphoblastic leukemia.

With regard to this clonotype: A much larger clone differs from this one at a single base, so this may be a read error. The chain is built from TRBV29-1 and TRBJ1-4; D unresolved. Germline-derived CDR1 and CDR2 are SQVTM and ANQGSEA. The CDR3 covers 12 residues. Deletions cut 5 bases from V and 15 bases from J, with 19 bases between. CDR3 in DNA: TGCAGCGTTCTAGGGCAGTCAGAGCATTTGTTTTTT. As protein: CSVLGQSEHLFF.

This clonotype was observed many times. The genes are TRBV29-1 and TRBJ2-3; no clear D. Germline lookup yields CDR1 SQVTM and CDR2 ANQGSEA. V lost 2 bases and J lost 1, with 10 bases in between. The CDR3 has 14 residues. The CDR3 region has the DNA TGCAGCGTTGAAAGGTCGGCTCGCACAGATACGCAGTATTTT. Residues: CSVERSARTDTQYF.

At least ten counts were recorded for this clonotype. The gene calls are TRBV9 and TRBJ1-1; D not certain. Germline V lookup: CDR1 SGDLS, CDR2 YYNGEE. The CDR3 is 13 residues long. V was cut by 3 bases and J by 5 bases, with 11 bases left in between. As DNA, the CDR3 is TGTGCCAGCAGCGCCGGACCGACGACTGAAGCTTTCTTT. Its protein product is CASSAGPTTEAFF.